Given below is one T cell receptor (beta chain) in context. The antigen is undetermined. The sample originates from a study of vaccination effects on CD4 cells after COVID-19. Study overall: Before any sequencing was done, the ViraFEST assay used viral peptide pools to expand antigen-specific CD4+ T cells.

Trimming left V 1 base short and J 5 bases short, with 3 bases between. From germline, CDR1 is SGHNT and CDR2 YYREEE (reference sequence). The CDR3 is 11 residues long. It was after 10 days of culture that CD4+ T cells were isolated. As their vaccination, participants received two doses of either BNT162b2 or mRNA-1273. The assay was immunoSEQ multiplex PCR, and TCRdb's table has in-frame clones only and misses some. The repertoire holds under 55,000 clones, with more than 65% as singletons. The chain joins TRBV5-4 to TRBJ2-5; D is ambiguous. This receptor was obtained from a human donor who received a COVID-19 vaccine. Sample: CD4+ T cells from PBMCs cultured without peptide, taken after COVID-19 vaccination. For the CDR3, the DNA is TGTGCCAGCAGCTTGCGGGAGACCCAGTACTTC. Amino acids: CASSLRETQYF.